This T cell receptor (beta chain) was captured in a study of Ad26.COV2.S vaccination and SARS-CoV-2 variants. Study-wide background: Administration of Ad26.COV2.S was intramuscular, either once or twice 56 days apart.

TCRdb's copy holds only in-frame clones and misses some; the assay was immunoSEQ multiplex PCR. The table records about 680,000 clones, 89% of them present only once. Treatment in this sample: roughly 18 received Ad26.COV2.S at low or high dose, single or two shots; about 5 received placebo; per-sample allocation not given. Samples came from day 63 after the first vaccine or placebo injection. The administered vaccine (an Ad26 vector) expressed Wuhan-strain SARS-CoV-2 spike. Concerning this clone itself: Its specificity is not known.

Study results and limitations: Total T cell responses may have been underestimated by the TCR breadth and depth analyses.

This sequence was found in a person between 18 and 65 years old who received the Ad26.COV2.S COVID-19 vaccine or a placebo. Sequencing used peripheral blood, obtained in a trial of Ad26.COV2.S vaccine versus placebo.

The CDR3 spells CASSTLREGFEQFF. The CDR3 nucleotides read TGTGCCAGCAGTACCCTACGAGAGGGGTTTGAGCAGTTCTTC. The gene calls are TRBV27 and TRBJ2-1; D possibly matches TRBD1 or TRBD2 (5 bases each). The V and J ends lost 5 bases and 9 bases respectively, with 17 bases between them. Germline V CDR1 and CDR2: MNHEY, SMNVEV (reference sequence). The CDR3 runs to 14 residues.